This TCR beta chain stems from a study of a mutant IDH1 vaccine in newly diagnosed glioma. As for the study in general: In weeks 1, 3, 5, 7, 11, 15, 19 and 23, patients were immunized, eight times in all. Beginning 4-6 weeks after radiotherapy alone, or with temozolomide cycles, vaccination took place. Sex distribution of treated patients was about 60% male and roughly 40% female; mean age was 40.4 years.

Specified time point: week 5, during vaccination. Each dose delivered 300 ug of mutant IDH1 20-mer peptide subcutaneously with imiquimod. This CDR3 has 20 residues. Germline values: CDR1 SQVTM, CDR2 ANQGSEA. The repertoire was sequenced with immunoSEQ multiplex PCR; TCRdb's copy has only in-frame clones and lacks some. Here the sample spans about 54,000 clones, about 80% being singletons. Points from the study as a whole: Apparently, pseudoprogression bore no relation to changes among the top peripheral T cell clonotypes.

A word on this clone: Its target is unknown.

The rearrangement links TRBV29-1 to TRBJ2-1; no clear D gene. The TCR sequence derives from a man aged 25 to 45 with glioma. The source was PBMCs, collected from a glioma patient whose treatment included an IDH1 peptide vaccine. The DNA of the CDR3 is TGCAGTGCTCGCCTTTACCCCACCAAGAAAGACTCCCTACTCAACAATGAGCAGTTCTTC. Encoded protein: CSARLYPTKKDSLLNNEQFF.